The source of this TCR beta chain is a study of OX40 agonist ivuxolimab in advanced cancers. Autoimmune disease history or systemic immunosuppression barred patients. From germline, CDR1 is SQVTM and CDR2 ANQGSEA. Trimming cost V 6 bases and J 0 bases, with 11 bases left between them. The CDR3 spans 13 residues. Using immunoSEQ multiplex PCR, the repertoire was profiled, and TCRdb retains in-frame clones only, with some absent. This table has over 50,000 clones, over 75% appearing once. This TCR was sampled from an adult with an advanced solid tumor such as melanoma, head and neck, liver or kidney cancer. This specimen consisted of CD4+ or CD8+ T cells sorted from blood, obtained in a trial of the OX40 agonist ivuxolimab. The chain uses TRBV29-1 and TRBJ1-2, with a tentative D call TRBD1 (5 bases). Written as DNA, the CDR3 is TGCAGCGTGGAGACGGGGGCTAACTATGGCTACACCTTC. Amino acids: CSVETGANYGYTF.